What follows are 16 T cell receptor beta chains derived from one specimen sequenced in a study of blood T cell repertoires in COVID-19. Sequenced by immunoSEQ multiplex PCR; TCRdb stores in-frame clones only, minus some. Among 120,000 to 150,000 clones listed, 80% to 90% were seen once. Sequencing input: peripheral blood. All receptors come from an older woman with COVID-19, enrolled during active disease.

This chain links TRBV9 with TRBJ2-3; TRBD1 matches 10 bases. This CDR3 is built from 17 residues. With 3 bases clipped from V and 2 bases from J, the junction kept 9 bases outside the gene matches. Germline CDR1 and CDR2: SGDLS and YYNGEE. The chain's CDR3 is CASSGAGTGVSTDTQYF. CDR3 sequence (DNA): TGTGCCAGCAGCGGAGCCGGGACAGGGGTCTCCACAGATACGCAGTATTTT.

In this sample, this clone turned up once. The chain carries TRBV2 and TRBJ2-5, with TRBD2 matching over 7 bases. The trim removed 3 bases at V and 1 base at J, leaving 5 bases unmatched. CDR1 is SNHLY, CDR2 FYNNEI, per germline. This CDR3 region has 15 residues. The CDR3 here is CASSDIRTSQETQYF. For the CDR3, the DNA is TGTGCCAGCAGTGATATAAGGACTAGCCAAGAGACCCAGTACTTC.

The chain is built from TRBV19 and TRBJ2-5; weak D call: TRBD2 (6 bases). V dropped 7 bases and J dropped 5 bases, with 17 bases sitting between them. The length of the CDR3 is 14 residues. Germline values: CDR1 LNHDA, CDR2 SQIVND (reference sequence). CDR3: CASNGIESGETQYF. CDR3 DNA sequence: TGTGCCAGTAACGGGATCGAGAGCGGGGAGACCCAGTACTTC.

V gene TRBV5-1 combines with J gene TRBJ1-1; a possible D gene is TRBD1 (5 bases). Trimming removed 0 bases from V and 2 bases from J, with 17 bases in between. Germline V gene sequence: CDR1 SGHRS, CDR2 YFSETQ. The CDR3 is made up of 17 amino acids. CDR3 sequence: CASSLGGAPTDNTEAFF. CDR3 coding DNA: TGCGCCAGCAGCTTGGGGGGCGCCCCAACTGACAACACTGAAGCTTTCTTT.

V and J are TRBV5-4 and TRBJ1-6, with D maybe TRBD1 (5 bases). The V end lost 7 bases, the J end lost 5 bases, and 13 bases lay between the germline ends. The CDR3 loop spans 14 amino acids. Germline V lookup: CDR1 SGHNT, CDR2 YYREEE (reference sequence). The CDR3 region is CASRFRADNSPLHF. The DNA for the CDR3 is TGTGCCAGCCGATTCAGGGCCGATAATTCACCCCTCCACTTT.

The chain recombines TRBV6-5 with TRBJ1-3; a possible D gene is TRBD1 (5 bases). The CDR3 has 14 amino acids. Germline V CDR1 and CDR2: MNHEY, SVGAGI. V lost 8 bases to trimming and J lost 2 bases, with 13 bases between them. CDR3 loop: CASRGVAPGNTIYF. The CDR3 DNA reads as TGTGCCAGCCGGGGGGTAGCCCCTGGAAACACCATATATTTT.

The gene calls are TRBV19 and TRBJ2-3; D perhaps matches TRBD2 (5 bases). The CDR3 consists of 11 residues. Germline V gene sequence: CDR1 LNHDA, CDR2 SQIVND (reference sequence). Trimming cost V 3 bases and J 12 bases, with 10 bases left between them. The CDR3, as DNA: TGTGCCAGTAGTATGAGGACTGCACAGTATTTT. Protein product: CASSMRTAQYF.

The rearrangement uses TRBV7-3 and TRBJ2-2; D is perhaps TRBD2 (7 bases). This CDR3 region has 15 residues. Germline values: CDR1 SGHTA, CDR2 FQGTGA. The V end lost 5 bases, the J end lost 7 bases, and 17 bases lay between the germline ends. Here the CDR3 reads CASSPLGGAVGELFF. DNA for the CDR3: TGTGCCAGCAGCCCCTTGGGGGGGGCGGTCGGGGAGCTGTTTTTT.

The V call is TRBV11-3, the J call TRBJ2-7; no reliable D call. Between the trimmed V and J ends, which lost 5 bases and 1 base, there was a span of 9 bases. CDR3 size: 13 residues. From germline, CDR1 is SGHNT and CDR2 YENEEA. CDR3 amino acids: CASSPEKSYEQYF. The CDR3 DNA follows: TGTGCCAGCAGCCCTGAGAAGTCCTACGAGCAGTACTTC. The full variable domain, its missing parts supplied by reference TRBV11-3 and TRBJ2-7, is EAGVVQSPRYKIIEKKQPVAFWCNPISGHNTLYWYLQNLGQGPELLIRYENEEAVDDSQLPKDRFSAERLKGVDSTLKIQPAELGDSAVYLCASSPEKSYEQYFGPGTRLTVT.

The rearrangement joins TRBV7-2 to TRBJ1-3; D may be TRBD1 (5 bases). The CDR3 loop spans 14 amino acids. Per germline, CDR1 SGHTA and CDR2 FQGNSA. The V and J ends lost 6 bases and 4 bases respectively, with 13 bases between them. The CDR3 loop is CASSSQAFGNTIYF. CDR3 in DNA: TGTGCCAGCAGTTCACAGGCCTTCGGAAACACCATATATTTT.

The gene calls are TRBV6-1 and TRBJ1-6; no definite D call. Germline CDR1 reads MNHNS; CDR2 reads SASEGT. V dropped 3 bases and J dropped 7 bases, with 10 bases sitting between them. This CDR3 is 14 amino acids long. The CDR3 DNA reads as TGTGCCAGCAGTGATATGACACGGAATTCACCCCTCCACTTT. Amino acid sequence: CASSDMTRNSPLHF.

The CDR3 spells CASSLDRDYGYTF. Written as DNA, the CDR3 is TGTGCCAGCTCACTAGACAGGGACTATGGCTACACCTTC. This chain joins TRBV18 and TRBJ1-2, with 7 bases identical to TRBD1. V lost 4 bases to trimming and J lost 3 bases; unmatched junction nucleotides: 2. The CDR3 contains 13 residues. The germline CDR1 and CDR2 sequences are KGHSH and LQKENI.

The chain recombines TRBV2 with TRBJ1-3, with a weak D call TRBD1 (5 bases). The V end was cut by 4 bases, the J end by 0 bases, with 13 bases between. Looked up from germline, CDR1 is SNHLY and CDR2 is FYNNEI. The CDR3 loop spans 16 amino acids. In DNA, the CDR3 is TGTGCCAGCAGTGGATTGCGGGGCACCTCTGGAAACACCATATATTTT. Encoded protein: CASSGLRGTSGNTIYF.

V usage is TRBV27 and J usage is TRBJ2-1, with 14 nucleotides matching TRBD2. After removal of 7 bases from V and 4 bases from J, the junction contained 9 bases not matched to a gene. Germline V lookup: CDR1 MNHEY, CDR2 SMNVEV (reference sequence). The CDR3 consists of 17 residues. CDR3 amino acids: CASIPGLAGARYNEQFF. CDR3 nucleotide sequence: TGTGCCAGCATTCCGGGACTAGCGGGGGCGCGGTACAATGAGCAGTTCTTC.

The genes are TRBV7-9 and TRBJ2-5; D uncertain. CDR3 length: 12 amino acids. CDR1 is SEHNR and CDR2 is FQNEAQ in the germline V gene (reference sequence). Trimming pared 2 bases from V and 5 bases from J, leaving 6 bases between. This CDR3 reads CASSLSVETQYF. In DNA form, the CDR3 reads TGTGCCAGCAGCTTATCAGTGGAGACCCAGTACTTC. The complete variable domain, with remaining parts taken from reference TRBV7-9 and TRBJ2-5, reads DTGVSQNPRHKITKRGQNVTFRCDPISEHNRLYWYRQTLGQGPEFLTYFQNEAQLEKSRLLSDRFSAERPKGSFSTLEIQRTEQGDSAMYLCASSLSVETQYFGPGTRLLVL.

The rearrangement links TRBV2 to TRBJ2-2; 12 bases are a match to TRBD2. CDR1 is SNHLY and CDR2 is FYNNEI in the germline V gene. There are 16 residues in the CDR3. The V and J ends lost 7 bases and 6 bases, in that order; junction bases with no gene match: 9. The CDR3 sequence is CASTGIGLAGSGELFF. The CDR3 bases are TGTGCCAGCACTGGCATCGGACTAGCGGGGTCCGGGGAGCTGTTTTTT.